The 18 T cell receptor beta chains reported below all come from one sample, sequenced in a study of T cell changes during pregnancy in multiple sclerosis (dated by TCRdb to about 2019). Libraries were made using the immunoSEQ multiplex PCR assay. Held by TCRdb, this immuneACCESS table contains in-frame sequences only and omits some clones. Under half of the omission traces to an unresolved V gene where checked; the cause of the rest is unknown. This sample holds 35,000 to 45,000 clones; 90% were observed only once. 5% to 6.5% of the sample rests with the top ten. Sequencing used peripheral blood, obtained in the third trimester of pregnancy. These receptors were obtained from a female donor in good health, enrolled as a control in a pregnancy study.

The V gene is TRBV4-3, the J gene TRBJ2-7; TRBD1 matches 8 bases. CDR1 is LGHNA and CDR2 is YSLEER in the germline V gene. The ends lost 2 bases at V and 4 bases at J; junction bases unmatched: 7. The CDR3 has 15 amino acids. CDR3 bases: TGCGCCAGCAGCCAAACAGGGGGAGGACGTTACGAGCAGTACTTC. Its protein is CASSQTGGGRYEQYF.

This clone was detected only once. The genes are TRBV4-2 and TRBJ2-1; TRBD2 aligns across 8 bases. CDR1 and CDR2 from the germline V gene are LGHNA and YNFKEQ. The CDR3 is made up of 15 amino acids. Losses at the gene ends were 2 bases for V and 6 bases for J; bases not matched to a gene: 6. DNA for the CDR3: TGTGCCAGCAGCCAACCCCGGGGGGGGCGCAATGAGCAGTTCTTC. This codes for CASSQPRGGRNEQFF.

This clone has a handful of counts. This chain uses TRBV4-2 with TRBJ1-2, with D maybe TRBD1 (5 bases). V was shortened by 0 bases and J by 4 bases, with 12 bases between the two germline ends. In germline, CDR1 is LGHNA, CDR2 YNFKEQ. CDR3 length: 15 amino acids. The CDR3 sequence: CASSQEAGNFYGYTF. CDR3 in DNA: TGTGCCAGCAGCCAAGAGGCAGGGAACTTCTATGGCTACACCTTC.

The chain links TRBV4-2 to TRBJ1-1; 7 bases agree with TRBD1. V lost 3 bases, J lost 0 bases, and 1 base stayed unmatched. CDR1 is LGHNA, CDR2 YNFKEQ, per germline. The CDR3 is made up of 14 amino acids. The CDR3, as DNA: TGTGCCAGCAGCCAGGGACAGTTGAACACTGAAGCTTTCTTT. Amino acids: CASSQGQLNTEAFF.

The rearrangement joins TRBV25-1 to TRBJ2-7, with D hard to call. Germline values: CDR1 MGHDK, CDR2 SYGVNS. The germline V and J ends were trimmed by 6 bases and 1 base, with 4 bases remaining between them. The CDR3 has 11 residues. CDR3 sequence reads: CASSRSYEQYF. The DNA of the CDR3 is TGTGCCAGCAGCAGATCCTACGAGCAGTACTTC.

The CDR3, as DNA: TGTGCCAGCAGCCTAGGACAGTTCTATGGCTACACCTTC. Translated: CASSLGQFYGYTF. The chain joins TRBV7-6 to TRBJ1-2, with a weak D call TRBD1 (6 bases). The ends were cut back, 5 bases at V and 4 bases at J, with 11 bases in the middle. Germline CDR1 is SGHVS and CDR2 is FNYEAQ. The CDR3 loop spans 13 amino acids.

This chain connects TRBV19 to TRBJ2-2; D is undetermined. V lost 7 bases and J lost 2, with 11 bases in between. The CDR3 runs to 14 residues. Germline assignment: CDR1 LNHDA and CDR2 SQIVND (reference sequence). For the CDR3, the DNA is TGTGCCAGTAACTACCCGGAAAACACCGGGGAGCTGTTTTTT. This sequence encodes CASNYPENTGELFF.

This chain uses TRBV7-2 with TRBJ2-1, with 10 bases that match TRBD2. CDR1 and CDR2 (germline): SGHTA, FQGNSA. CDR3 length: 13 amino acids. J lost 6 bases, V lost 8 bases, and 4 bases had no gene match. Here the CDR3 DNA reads TGTGCCAGCCTCATAGCGGGGGGCAATGAGCAGTTCTTC. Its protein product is CASLIAGGNEQFF.

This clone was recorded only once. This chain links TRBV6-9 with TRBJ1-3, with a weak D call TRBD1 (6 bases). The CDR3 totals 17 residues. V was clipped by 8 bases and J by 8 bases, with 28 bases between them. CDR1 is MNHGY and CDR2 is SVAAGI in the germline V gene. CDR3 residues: CASRPGGQSPSQHTIYF. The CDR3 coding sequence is TGTGCCAGCCGGCCGGGGGGGCAATCCCCGTCCCAGCACACCATATATTTT.

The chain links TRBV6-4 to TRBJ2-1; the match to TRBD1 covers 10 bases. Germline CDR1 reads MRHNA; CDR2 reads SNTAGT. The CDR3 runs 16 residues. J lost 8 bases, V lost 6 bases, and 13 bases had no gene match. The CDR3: CASSRRGTGVLDEQFF. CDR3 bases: TGTGCCAGCAGCCGACGGGGGACAGGGGTGTTGGATGAGCAGTTCTTC.

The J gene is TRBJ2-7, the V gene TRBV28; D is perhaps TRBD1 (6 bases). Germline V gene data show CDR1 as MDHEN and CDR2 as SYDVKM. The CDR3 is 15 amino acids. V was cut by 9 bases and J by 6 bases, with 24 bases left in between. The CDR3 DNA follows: TGTGCCAGGGCCCCCGAACACAGGGATACGAGCGAGCAGTACTTC. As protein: CARAPEHRDTSEQYF.

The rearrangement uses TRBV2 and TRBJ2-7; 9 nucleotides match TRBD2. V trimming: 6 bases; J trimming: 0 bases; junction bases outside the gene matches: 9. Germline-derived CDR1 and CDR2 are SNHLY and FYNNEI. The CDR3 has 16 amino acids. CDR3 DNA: TGTGCCAGCAGCCTTCCTTTTAGCGGGGGCTCCTACGAGCAGTACTTC. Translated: CASSLPFSGGSYEQYF.

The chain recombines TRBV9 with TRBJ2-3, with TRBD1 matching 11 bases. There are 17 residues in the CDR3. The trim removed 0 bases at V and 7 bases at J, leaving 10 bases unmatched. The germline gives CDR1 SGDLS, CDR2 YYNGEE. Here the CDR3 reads CASSVDEGQGVLYTQYF. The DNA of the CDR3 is TGTGCCAGCAGCGTAGATGAGGGACAGGGGGTCTTATATACGCAGTATTTT.

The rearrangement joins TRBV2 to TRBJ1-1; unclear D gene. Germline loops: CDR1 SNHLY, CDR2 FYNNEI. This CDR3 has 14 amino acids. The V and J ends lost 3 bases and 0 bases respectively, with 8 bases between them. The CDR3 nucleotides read TGTGCCAGCAGTGACCAGATACTGAACACTGAAGCTTTCTTT. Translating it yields CASSDQILNTEAFF.

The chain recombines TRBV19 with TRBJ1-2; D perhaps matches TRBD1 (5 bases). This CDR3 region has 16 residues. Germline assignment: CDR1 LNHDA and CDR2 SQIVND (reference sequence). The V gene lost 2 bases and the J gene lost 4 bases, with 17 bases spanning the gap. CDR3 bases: TGTGCCAGTAGTATACTGCGGGGGGTCAAGTTCTATGGCTACACCTTC. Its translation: CASSILRGVKFYGYTF.

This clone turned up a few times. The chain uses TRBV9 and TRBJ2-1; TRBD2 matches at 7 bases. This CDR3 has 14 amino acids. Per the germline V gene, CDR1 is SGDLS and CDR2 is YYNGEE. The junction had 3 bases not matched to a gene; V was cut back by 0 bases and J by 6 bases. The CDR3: CASSVVQRGNEQFF. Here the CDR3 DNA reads TGTGCCAGCAGCGTAGTCCAGCGGGGCAATGAGCAGTTCTTC. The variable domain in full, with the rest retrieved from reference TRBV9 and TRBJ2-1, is DSGVTQTPKHLITATGQRVTLRCSPRSGDLSVYWYQQSLDQGLQFLIQYYNGEERAKGNILERFSAQQFPDLHSELNLSSLELGDSALYFCASSVVQRGNEQFFGPGTRLTVL.

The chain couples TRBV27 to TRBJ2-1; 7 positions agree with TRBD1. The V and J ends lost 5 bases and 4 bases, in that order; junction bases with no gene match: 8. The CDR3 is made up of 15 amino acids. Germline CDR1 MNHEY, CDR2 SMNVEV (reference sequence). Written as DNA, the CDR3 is TGTGCCAGCAGTACCGCAGACAGGGTGTACAATGAGCAGTTCTTC. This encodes CASSTADRVYNEQFF.

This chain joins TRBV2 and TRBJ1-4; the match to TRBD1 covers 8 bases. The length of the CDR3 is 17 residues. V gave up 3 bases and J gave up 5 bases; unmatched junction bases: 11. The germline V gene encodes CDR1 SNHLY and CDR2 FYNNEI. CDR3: CASSDPTGVGGNEKLFF. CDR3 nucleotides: TGTGCCAGCAGTGATCCGACAGGGGTTGGAGGCAATGAAAAACTGTTTTTT.